Each of the 7 T cell receptor beta chains below was sequenced from the same sample in a study of cytomegalovirus exposure and HLA in healthy donors. PCR primers comprised 60 Vbeta and 13 Jbeta primers. Profiled with immunoSEQ multiplex PCR; TCRdb holds only in-frame clones, not every one. The repertoire holds some 110,000 clones, with over 60% as singletons. Source material: PBMCs. Receptors originate from a man younger than 35 in good health and CMV-seronegative.

This rearrangement joins TRBV27 to TRBJ2-1; 9 bases are a match to TRBD1. Germline CDR1 is MNHEY and CDR2 is SMNVEV (reference sequence). The CDR3 has 15 residues. With 6 bases clipped from V and 4 bases from J, the junction kept 7 bases outside the gene matches. In DNA form, the CDR3 reads TGTGCCAGCAGAGCCGACAGGGGGAGGTACAATGAGCAGTTCTTC. The encoded protein is CASRADRGRYNEQFF.

The CDR3 region is CSASDNEQFF. CDR3 nucleotides: TGCAGTGCTTCAGACAATGAGCAGTTCTTC. The chain has TRBV20-1 and TRBJ2-1; D uncertain. The germline CDR1 and CDR2 sequences are DFQATT and SNEGSKA (reference sequence). V lost 5 bases to trimming and J lost 5 bases, with 4 bases between them. The CDR3 sequence is 10 residues long.

The chain employs TRBV27 and TRBJ2-1; TRBD1 matches at 10 bases. Germline V gives CDR1 MNHEY, CDR2 SMNVEV (reference sequence). CDR3 size: 15 residues. V lost 6 bases and J lost 7; bases outside the gene matches: 9. The CDR3 nucleotides are TGTGCCAGCAGGCGGGGGACAGGGGCTTTGAATGAGCAGTTCTTC. Its protein product is CASRRGTGALNEQFF.

The genes are TRBV30 and TRBJ1-2; D unresolved. Germline V gives CDR1 GTSNPN, CDR2 SVGIG (reference sequence). CDR3 length equals 16 residues. The V and J ends lost 8 bases and 9 bases respectively, with 31 bases between them. CDR3 sequence reads: CAGRGPSSYMVSRYTF. The CDR3 DNA reads TGTGCCGGCCGCGGGCCATCCTCATACATGGTCAGTCGCTACACCTTC. The variable domain in full, with the rest retrieved from reference TRBV30 and TRBJ1-2, is SQTIHQWPATLVQPVGSPLSLECTVEGTSNPNLYWYRQAAGRGLQLLFYSVGIGQISSEVPQNLSASRPQDRQFILSSKKLLLSDSGFYLCAGRGPSSYMVSRYTFGSGTRLTVV.

V and J are TRBV30 and TRBJ2-1, with 7 bases lining up with TRBD2. This CDR3 contains 12 residues. V shed 0 bases and J 14 bases; nucleotides not matched to a gene: 7. Per the germline V gene, CDR1 is GTSNPN and CDR2 is SVGIG (reference sequence). In DNA, the CDR3 is TGTGCCTGGAGTGTATCGGGGCGGGGGAAGTTCTTC. Its protein is CAWSVSGRGKFF.

The V and J genes are TRBV6-1 and TRBJ2-1; 10 positions match TRBD2. The CDR3 has 15 residues. Trimming took 7 bases from V and 5 from J; bases not matched to a gene: 8. Germline V CDR1 and CDR2: MNHNS, SASEGT. DNA for the CDR3: TGTGCCAGCATAGCCTTTAGCGGGGGGAACAATGAGCAGTTCTTC. It is translated as CASIAFSGGNNEQFF.

The chain carries TRBV6-5 and TRBJ2-3; possibly TRBD1 for D (5 bases). This CDR3 region has 14 residues. Deletions cut 4 bases from V and 6 bases from J, with 14 bases between. Germline CDR1 is MNHEY and CDR2 is SVGAGI. The CDR3 reads CASSWAGLRDTQYF. The CDR3 nucleotides are TGTGCCAGCAGTTGGGCAGGGCTGCGGGATACGCAGTATTTT.